This TCR beta chain was identified during a study of blood T cell repertoires in COVID-19. In the study overall: COVID-19 samples from acute and convalescent phases originated in the United States, Italy and Spain. PBMCs, B-cell-depleted T cells, or T cells provided the cDNA or gDNA that made up the material.

The V gene lost 7 bases and the J gene lost 7 bases, with 17 bases spanning the gap. Germline assignment: CDR1 MNHEY and CDR2 SVGAGI. The CDR3 has 14 residues. Under the authors' procedure: Quantification of nucleated cells was approximated via reference gene primer amplification. The method was immunoSEQ multiplex PCR; TCRdb's version includes in-frame clones alone and lacks a portion of them. That table is the source of V, J and clone size, and D and trimming were worked out from the DNA. In the table there are around 300,000 clones, over 75% of which are singletons. This sequence originates from a woman between 65 and 79 years old with acute or convalescent COVID-19. The V call is TRBV6-5, the J call TRBJ1-3; a weak D match, TRBD1 (5 bases). Sequencing was done on a sample of peripheral blood. The CDR3 is CASTPGGDTNTIYF. In nucleotides, the CDR3 is TGTGCCAGCACCCCCGGGGGAGATACGAACACCATATATTTT.